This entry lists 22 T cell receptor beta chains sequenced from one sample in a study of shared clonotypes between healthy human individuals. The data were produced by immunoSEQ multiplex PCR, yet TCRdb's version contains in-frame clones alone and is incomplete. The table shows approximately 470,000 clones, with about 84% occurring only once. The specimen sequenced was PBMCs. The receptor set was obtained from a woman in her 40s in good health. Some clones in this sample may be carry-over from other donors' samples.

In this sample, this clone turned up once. The CDR3 here is CASSPGAGGQISYEQYF. CDR3 sequence (DNA): TGCGCCAGCAGCCCAGGGGCGGGAGGGCAAATCTCCTACGAGCAGTACTTC. The chain recombines TRBV5-1 with TRBJ2-7; 9 bases line up with TRBD2. The J segment lost 0 bases and the V segment lost 4 bases, leaving 11 bases of the junction unmatched. This CDR3 has 17 amino acids. Per germline, CDR1 SGHRS and CDR2 YFSETQ.

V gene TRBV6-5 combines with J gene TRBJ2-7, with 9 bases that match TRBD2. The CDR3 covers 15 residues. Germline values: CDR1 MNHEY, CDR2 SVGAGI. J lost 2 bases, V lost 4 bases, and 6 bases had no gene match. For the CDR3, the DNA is TGTGCCAGCAGTTCCTCGACTAGCGGAGCCTACGAGCAGTACTTC. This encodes CASSSSTSGAYEQYF.

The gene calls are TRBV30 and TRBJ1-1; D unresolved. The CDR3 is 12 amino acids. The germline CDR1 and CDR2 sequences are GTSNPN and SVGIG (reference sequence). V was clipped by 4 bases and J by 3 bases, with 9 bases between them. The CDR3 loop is CAWTKEYTEAFF. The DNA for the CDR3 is TGTGCCTGGACAAAAGAGTACACTGAAGCTTTCTTT. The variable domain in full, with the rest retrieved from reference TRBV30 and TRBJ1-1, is SQTIHQWPATLVQPVGSPLSLECTVEGTSNPNLYWYRQAAGRGLQLLFYSVGIGQISSEVPQNLSASRPQDRQFILSSKKLLLSDSGFYLCAWTKEYTEAFFGQGTRLTVV.

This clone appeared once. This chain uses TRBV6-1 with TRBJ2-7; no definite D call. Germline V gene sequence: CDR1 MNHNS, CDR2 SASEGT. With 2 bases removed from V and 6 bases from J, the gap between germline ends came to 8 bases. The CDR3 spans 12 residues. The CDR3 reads CASSESTLEQYF. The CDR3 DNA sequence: TGTGCCAGCAGTGAATCCACGCTCGAGCAGTACTTC.

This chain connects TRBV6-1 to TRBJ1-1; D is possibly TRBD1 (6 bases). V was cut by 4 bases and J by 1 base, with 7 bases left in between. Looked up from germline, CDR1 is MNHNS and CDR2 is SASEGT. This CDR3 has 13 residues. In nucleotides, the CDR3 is TGTGCCAGCAGTGCAGGGGAGAACACTGAAGCTTTCTTT. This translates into CASSAGENTEAFF.

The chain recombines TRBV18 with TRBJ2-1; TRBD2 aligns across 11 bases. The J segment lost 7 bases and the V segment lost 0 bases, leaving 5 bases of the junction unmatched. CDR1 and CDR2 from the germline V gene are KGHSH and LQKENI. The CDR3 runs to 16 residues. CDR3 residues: CASSPPGLAARNEQFF. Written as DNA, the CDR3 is TGTGCCAGCTCACCACCGGGACTAGCGGCCCGGAATGAGCAGTTCTTC.

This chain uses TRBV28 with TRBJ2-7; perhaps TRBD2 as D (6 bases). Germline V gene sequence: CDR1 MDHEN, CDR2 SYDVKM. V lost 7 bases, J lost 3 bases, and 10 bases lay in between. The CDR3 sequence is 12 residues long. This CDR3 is CASTATSYEQYF. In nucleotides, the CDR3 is TGTGCCAGCACCGCGACTAGCTACGAGCAGTACTTC.

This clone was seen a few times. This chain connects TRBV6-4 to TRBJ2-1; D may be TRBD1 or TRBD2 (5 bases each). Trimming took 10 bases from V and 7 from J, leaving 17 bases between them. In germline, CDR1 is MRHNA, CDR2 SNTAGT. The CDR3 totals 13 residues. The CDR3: CATGRDHGNEQFF. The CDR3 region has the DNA TGTGCCACCGGCCGGGACCACGGTAATGAGCAGTTCTTC.

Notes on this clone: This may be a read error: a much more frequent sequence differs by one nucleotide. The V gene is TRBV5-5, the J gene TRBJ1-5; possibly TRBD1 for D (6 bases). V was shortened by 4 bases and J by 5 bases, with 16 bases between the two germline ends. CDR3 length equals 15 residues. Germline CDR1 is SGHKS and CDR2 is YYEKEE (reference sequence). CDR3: CASSGIGGRDQPQHF. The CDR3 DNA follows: TGTGCCAGCAGCGGAATAGGGGGACGAGATCAGCCCCAGCATTTT.

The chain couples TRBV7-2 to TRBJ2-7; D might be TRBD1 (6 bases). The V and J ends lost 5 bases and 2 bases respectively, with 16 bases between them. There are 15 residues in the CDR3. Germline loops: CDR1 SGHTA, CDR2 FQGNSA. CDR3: CASSQLGDKTYEQYF. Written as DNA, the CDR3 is TGTGCCAGCAGCCAGTTGGGGGACAAGACCTACGAGCAGTACTTC.

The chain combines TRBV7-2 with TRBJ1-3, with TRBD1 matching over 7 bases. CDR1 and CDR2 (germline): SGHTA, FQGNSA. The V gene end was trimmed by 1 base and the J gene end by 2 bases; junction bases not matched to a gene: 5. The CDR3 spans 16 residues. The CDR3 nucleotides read TGTGCCAGCAGCTTAGTACCCGGGACAGCTGGAAACACCATATATTTT. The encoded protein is CASSLVPGTAGNTIYF.

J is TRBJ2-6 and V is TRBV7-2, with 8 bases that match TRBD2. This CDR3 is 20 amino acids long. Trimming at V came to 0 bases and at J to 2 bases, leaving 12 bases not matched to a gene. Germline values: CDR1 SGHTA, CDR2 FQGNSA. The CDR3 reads CASSLALSQRGTPGANVLTF. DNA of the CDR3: TGTGCCAGCAGCTTAGCACTATCACAGCGGGGGACGCCTGGGGCCAACGTCCTGACTTTC.

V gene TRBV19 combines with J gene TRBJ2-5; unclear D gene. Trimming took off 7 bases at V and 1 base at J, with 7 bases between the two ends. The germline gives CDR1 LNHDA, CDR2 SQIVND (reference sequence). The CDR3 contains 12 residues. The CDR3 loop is CASKGGQETQYF. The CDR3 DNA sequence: TGTGCCAGTAAGGGCGGCCAAGAGACCCAGTACTTC.

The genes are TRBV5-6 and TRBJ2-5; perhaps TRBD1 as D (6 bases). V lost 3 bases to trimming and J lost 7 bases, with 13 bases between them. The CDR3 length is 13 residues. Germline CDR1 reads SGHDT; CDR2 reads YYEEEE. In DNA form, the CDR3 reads TGTGCCAGCAGCTCCGAGACAGGTTTGACCCAGTACTTC. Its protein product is CASSSETGLTQYF.

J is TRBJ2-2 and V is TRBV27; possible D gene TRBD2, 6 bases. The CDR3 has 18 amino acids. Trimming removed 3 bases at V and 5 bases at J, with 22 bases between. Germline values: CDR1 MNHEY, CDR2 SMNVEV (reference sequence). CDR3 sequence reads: CASSLRPREKGSTGELFF. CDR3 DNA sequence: TGTGCCAGCAGTTTGCGGCCCCGGGAGAAAGGGTCTACCGGGGAGCTGTTTTTT.

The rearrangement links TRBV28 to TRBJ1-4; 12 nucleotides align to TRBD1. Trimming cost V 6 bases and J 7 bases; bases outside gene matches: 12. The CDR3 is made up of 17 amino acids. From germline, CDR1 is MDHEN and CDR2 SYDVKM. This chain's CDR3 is CASRPPPGQGAFEKLFF. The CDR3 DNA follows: TGTGCCAGCAGACCTCCTCCGGGACAGGGGGCTTTTGAAAAACTGTTTTTT. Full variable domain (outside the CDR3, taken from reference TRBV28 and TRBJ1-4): DVKVTQSSRYLVKRTGEKVFLECVQDMDHENMFWYRQDPGLGLRLIYFSYDVKMKEKGDIPEGYSVSREKKERFSLILESASTNQTSMYLCASRPPPGQGAFEKLFFGSGTQLSVL.

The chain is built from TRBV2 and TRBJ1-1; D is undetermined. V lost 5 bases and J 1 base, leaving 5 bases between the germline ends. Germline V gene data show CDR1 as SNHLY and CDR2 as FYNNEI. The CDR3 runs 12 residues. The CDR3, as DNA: TGTGCCAGCAGTCCCCGGAACACTGAAGCTTTCTTT. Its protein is CASSPRNTEAFF.

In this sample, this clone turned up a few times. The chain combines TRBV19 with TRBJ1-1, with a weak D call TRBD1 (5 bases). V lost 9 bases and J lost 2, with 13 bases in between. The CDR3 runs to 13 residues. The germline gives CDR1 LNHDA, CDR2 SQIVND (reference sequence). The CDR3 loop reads CASGLGVNTEAFF. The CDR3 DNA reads TGTGCCAGCGGATTGGGGGTAAACACTGAAGCTTTCTTT. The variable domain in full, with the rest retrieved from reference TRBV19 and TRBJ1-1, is DGGITQSPKYLFRKEGQNVTLSCEQNLNHDAMYWYRQDPGQGLRLIYYSQIVNDFQKGDIAEGYSVSREKKESFPLTVTSAQKNPTAFYLCASGLGVNTEAFFGQGTRLTVV.

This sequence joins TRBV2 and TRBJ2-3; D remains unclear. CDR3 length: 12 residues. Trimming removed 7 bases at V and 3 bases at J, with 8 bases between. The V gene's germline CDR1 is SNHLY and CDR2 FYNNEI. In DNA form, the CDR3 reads TGTGCCAGCAATCTAGAGACAGATACGCAGTATTTT. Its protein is CASNLETDTQYF.

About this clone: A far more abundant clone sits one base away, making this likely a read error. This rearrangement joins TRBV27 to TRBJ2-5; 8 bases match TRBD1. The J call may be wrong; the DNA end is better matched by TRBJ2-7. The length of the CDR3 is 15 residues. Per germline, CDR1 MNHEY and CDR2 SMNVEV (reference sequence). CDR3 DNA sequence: TGTGCCTGCAGTTTAGGGACAGGACATACGGACGAGCAGTACTTC. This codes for CACSLGTGHTDEQYF.

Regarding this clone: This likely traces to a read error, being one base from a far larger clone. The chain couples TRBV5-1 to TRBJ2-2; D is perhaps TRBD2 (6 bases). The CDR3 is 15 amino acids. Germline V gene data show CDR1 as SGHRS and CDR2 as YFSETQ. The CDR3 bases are TGCGCCAGCAGCTTTGGGGCGGGAAACACCGTGGAGCTGTTTTTT. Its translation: CASSFGAGNTVELFF.

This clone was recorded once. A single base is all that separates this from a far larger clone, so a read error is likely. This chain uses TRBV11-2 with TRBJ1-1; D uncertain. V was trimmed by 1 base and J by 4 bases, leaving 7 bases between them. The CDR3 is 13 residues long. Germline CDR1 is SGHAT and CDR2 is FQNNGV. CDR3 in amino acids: CASSLGPPTEAFF. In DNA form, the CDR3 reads TGTGCCAGCAGCTTAGGGCCCCCCACTGAAGCTTTCTTT.